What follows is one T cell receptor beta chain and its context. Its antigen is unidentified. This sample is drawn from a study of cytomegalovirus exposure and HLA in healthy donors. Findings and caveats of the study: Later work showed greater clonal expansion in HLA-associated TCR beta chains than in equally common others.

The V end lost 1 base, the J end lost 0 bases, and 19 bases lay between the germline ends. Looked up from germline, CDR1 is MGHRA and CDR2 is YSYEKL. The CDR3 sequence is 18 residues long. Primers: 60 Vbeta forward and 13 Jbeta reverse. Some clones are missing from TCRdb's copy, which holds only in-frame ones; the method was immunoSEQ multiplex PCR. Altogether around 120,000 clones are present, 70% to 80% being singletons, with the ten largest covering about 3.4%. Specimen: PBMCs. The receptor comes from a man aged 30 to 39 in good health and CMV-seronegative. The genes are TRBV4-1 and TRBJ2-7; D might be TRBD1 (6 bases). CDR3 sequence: CASSQAPPDRSSSYEQYF. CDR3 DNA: TGCGCCAGCAGCCAAGCCCCTCCCGACAGGTCCAGCTCCTACGAGCAGTACTTC.